Detailed here is one T cell receptor (beta chain). Original processing methods: Amplification with reference gene primers provided the estimates of nucleated cell counts. Assay used: immunoSEQ multiplex PCR; TCRdb lists only in-frame clones, some missing. D and trimming were read from the DNA, whereas the V and J calls and clone size are those reported in that table. The table includes fewer than 150,000 clones, roughly 79% detected once. The CDR3 has 18 residues. Germline V gene sequence: CDR1 LNHDA, CDR2 SQIVND (reference sequence). V was pared by 4 bases and J by 2 bases, with 11 bases of the junction left unmatched. This sample stems from a study of blood T cell repertoires in COVID-19. Study context: Whether acute or convalescent, the COVID-19 samples came from the United States, Italy and Spain. T cells, B-cell-depleted T cells, or PBMCs provided the cDNA or gDNA that served as material.

Sequenced input: peripheral blood. This clonotype was sampled from a human donor in a cohort sampled during active COVID-19. The chain is built from TRBV19 and TRBJ2-5; 12 bases are a match to TRBD2. The CDR3 DNA is TGTGCCAGTAGTAAGGGACGGCCGGGACTAGCGGGTCAAGAGACCCAGTACTTC. Residues: CASSKGRPGLAGQETQYF.